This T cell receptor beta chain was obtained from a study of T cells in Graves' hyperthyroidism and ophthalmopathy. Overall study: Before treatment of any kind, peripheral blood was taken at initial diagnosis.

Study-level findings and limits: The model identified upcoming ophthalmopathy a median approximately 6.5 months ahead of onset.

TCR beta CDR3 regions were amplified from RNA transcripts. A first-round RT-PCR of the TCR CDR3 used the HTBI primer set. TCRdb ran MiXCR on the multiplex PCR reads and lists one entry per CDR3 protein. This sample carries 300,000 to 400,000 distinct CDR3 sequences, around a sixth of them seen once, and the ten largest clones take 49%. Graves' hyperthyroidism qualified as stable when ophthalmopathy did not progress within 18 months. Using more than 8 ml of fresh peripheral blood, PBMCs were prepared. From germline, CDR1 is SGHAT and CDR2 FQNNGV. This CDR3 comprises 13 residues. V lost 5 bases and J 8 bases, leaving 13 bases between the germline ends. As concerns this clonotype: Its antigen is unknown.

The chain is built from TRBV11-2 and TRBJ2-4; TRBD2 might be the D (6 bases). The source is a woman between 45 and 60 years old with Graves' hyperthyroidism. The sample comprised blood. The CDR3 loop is CASSPSGGDIQYF. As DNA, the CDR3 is TGTGCCAGCAGCCCCAGTGGAGGGGACATTCAGTACTTC.